This TCR beta chain stems from a study of T cells in Graves' hyperthyroidism and ophthalmopathy. Overall study findings and caveats: Ophthalmopathy, as predicted by the model, came a median about six months after the prediction. Blood samples included most of the expanded thyroid clonotypes exceeding 0.001.

The investigators amplified TCR beta CDR3 regions from RNA transcripts. HTBI primers were employed in a first-round RT-PCR of the TCR CDR3. A single record per CDR3 protein comes from TCRdb applying MiXCR to the multiplex PCR reads. The profile shows about 500,000 distinct CDR3 sequences, approximately 15% of them singletons. This clonotype was seen a few times. The antigen is unknown. The CDR3 contains 14 residues. V was cut by 5 bases and J by 4 bases, with 12 bases left in between. CDR1 and CDR2 (germline): SGHVS, FQNEAQ. An absence of ophthalmopathy progression within 18 months meant stable Graves' hyperthyroidism. Each patient was aged 18 to 65 and had newly diagnosed hyperthyroidism of under 2 months' duration.

Sequenced input: blood. The source is a woman aged 18-29 years with Graves' hyperthyroidism. V and J are TRBV7-8 and TRBJ1-5; a possible D gene is TRBD1 (5 bases). The CDR3 coding sequence is TGTGCCAGCAGCACTTCGCAGGGAAATCAGCCCCAGCATTTT. Amino acids: CASSTSQGNQPQHF.